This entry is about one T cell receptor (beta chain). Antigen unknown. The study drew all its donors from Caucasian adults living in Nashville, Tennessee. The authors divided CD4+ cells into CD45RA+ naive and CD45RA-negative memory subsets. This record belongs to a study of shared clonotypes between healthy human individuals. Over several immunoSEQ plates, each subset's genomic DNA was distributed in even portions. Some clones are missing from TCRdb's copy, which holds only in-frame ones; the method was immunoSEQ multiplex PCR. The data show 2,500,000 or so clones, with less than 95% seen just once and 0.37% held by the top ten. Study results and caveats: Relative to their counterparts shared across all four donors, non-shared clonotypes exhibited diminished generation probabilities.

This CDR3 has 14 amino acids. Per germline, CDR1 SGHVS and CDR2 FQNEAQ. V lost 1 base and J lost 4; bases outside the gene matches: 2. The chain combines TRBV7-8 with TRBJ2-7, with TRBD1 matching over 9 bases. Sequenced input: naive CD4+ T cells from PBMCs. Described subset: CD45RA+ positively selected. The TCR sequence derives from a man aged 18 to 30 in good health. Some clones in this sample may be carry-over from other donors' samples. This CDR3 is CASSLVGTGYEQYF. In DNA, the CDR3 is TGTGCCAGCAGCTTAGTCGGGACAGGGTACGAGCAGTACTTC.